This T cell receptor beta chain was sequenced in a study of response to subunit inactivated influenza vaccine. Broader study findings: The study's authors posited that every seasonal influenza vaccination enlists few new T cells.

TCRdb ran MiXCR on the RT-PCR reads and lists one entry per CDR3 protein. The table has around 570,000 distinct CDR3 sequences, less than 8% seen once. This clonotype showed up just a few times. What it binds is not known. The length of the CDR3 is 17 residues. The V end lost 3 bases, the J end lost 1 base, and 15 bases lay between the germline ends. Germline CDR1 SGHDN, CDR2 FVKESK. The V and J genes are TRBV14 and TRBJ2-2, with D maybe TRBD1 (5 bases). Sequences were derived from PBMCs from blood, sampled approximately 25 months after vaccination. This clonotype originated in a man aged 45-69 years who received an inactivated influenza vaccine. In nucleotides, the CDR3 is TGTGCCAGCAGCCATCGAAGCTGGGGCGAGAACACCGGGGAGCTGTTTTTT. Translated, it gives CASSHRSWGENTGELFF.